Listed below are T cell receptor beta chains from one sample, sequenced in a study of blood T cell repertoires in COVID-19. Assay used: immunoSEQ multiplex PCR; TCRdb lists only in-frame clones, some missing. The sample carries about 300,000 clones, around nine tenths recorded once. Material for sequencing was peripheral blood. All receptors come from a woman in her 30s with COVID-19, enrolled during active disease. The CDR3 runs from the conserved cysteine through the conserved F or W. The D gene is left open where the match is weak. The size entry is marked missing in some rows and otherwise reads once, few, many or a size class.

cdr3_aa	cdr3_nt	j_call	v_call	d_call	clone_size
CASNRNRDRADYGYTF	TGTGCCAGCAATCGAAACCGGGACAGGGCTGACTATGGCTACACCTTC	TRBJ1-2	TRBV2	TRBD1	.
CASSLVRTVPYEQYF	TGTGCCAGCAGTTTAGTGAGGACAGTCCCCTACGAGCAGTACTTC	TRBJ2-7	TRBV27	.	.
CAISVAGVGETQYF	TGTGCCATCAGTGTAGCGGGAGTGGGAGAGACCCAGTACTTC	TRBJ2-5	TRBV10-3	TRBD2	once
CASSQGTTATNTEAFF	TGTGCCAGCAGCCAAGGGACAACCGCGACAAACACTGAAGCTTTCTTT	TRBJ1-1	TRBV4-2	.	.
CAISELTYEQYF	TGTGCCATCAGTGAGCTAACCTACGAGCAGTACTTC	TRBJ2-7	TRBV10-3	.	.
CASSLARGIRATGELFF	TGTGCCAGCAGCTTAGCGCGGGGGATTCGTGCCACCGGGGAGCTGTTTTTT	TRBJ2-2	TRBV7-9	TRBD2	.
CASGRQGPNTEAFF	TGTGCCAGCGGTAGACAGGGGCCAAACACTGAAGCTTTCTTT	TRBJ1-1	TRBV7-2	TRBD1	.
CASSRGTGELFF	TGTGCCAGCTCGCGGGGCACCGGGGAGCTGTTTTTT	TRBJ2-2	TRBV18	.	.
CASSSRETQYF	TGTGCCAGCAGTTCCCGAGAGACCCAGTACTTC	TRBJ2-5	TRBV28	.	.
CASSRGTDSSYEQYF	TGTGCCAGCAGCCGGGGGACAGATTCATCCTACGAGCAGTACTTC	TRBJ2-7	TRBV14	TRBD1	once
CASSLESAGLPRETQYF	TGTGCCAGCAGCTTAGAATCGGCGGGACTCCCGCGAGAGACCCAGTACTTC	TRBJ2-5	TRBV7-2	.	few
CASSVSPGLTGNTIYF	TGTGCCAGCAGCGTCTCACCGGGACTAACTGGAAACACCATATATTTT	TRBJ1-3	TRBV9	.	.
CASTWGTGRNTEAFF	TGTGCCAGCACCTGGGGGACAGGGAGGAACACTGAAGCTTTCTTT	TRBJ1-1	TRBV28	TRBD1	.
CASSSHGQALTHTQYF	TGTGCCAGCAGTTCCCATGGACAGGCGCTTACCCATACGCAGTATTTT	TRBJ2-3	TRBV28	TRBD1	.
CASRGACSYNEQFF	TGTGCCAGCAGGGGGGCCTGCTCCTACAATGAGCAGTTCTTC	TRBJ2-1	TRBV3-1/TRBV3-2	.	.
CASSLSGDQNIQYF	TGCGCCAGCAGCTTGTCAGGGGATCAAAACATTCAGTACTTC	TRBJ2-4	TRBV5-1	.	.
CASSGKRGYNEQFF	TGCGCCAGCTCCGGGAAGCGGGGCTACAATGAGCAGTTCTTC	TRBJ2-1	TRBV4-3	TRBD2	.
CASSQDRARGWNSPLHF	TGCGCCAGCAGCCAAGATCGGGCCAGGGGTTGGAATTCACCCCTCCACTTT	TRBJ1-6	TRBV4-3	.	.
CASSYSPNYGYTF	TGTGCCAGCAGTTATTCTCCTAACTATGGCTACACCTTC	TRBJ1-2	TRBV6-6	.	.
CASSLDTSGTYEQYF	TGCGCCAGCAGCTTGGATACTAGCGGGACGTACGAGCAGTACTTC	TRBJ2-7	TRBV5-1	TRBD2	.
CASKREESDTQYF	TGTGCCAGTAAGCGGGAGGAGTCAGATACGCAGTATTTT	TRBJ2-3	TRBV19	TRBD2	.
CATSRGQGAHNEQFF	TGTGCCACCAGCAGAGGGCAGGGGGCCCACAATGAGCAGTTCTTC	TRBJ2-1	TRBV15	TRBD1	.
CASSALEEYNEQFF	TGCGCCAGCAGCGCCCTGGAGGAGTACAATGAGCAGTTCTTC	TRBJ2-1	TRBV5-1	.	.
CASSEADRGSNQPQHF	TGTGCCAGCAGTGAAGCGGACAGGGGTAGCAATCAGCCCCAGCATTTT	TRBJ1-5	TRBV2	TRBD1	.
CASSPGLAGGFDTQYF	TGTGCCAGCAGCCCGGGACTAGCGGGAGGGTTCGATACGCAGTATTTT	TRBJ2-3	TRBV7-3	TRBD2	.
CASSLEGMDQPQHF	TGCGCCAGCAGCTTGGAGGGGATGGATCAGCCCCAGCATTTT	TRBJ1-5	TRBV5-1	.	.
CASSYRQDDGGYTF	TGTGCCAGCAGCTATCGACAGGACGACGGGGGCTACACCTTC	TRBJ1-2	TRBV9	.	.
CASSDQRGYGYTF	TGTGCCAGCAGTGACCAACGGGGCTATGGCTACACCTTC	TRBJ1-2	TRBV6-6	.	.
CASSGTGLYNYGYTF	TGTGCCAGCAGTGGGACAGGACTCTATAACTATGGCTACACCTTC	TRBJ1-2	TRBV6-6	TRBD1	.